The clone carrying this T cell receptor beta chain has more than one count but fewer than ten. One entry per CDR3 protein results from TCRdb running MiXCR on the 5' RACE reads. Found here are 6,800 or so distinct CDR3 sequences, approximately 59% of them singletons; the top ten hold approximately 3.7%. Trimming left V 2 bases short and J 2 bases short, with 7 bases between. This CDR3 spans 13 amino acids. CDR1 and CDR2 from the germline V gene are SGHRS and YFSETQ. Sequences were obtained from tumor-infiltrating memory CD4+ T cells sorted from the breast tumor. This sample's subset: memory CD4+ T cells, CD4+CD45RO+CD25-. This sequence originates from a female donor with breast cancer. The rearrangement links TRBV5-1 to TRBJ2-5; D gene uncertain. The CDR3 coding sequence is TGCGCCAGCAGCTTCTTAGGGCAAGAGACCCAGTACTTC. Its protein product is CASSFLGQETQYF.